Sequencing of this T cell receptor beta chain was carried out in a study of blood T cells in healthy people across ages. A second PCR of about 7 to 12 cycles used a sample-barcoded 5' primer and a J-beta primer mix. TCRdb re-derived calls from the 5' RACE reads in MiXCR, one entry per CDR3 protein. The sample carries hundreds of thousands of distinct CDR3 sequences, approximately 55% recorded once. Per germline, CDR1 KGHSH and CDR2 LQKENI. The CDR3 has 15 amino acids. A remark on this clonotype: At one end, the junction sequence differs from germline, possibly due to a read error.

The chain employs TRBV18 and TRBJ2-5; D uncertain. Sequenced material: blood. The source is a man aged 80 or over in good health. The CDR3 DNA follows: TGTGCCTGCTCACCACCGATGACACCGAGAGAGACCCAGTACTTC. This codes for CACSPPMTPRETQYF.